Following are 23 T cell receptor beta chains from one sample sequenced in a study of T cell responses to AZD1222 COVID-19 vaccine. The protocol was immunoSEQ multiplex PCR, while the TCRdb copy is restricted to in-frame clones and leaves out a portion. This repertoire shows about 150,000 clones, 94% found once; its top ten account for roughly 1.3%. The sample was peripheral blood, taken on day 0 of AZD1222 vaccination. The receptor set was obtained from an adult in good health.

This clone appeared a few times. The rearrangement uses TRBV7-9 and TRBJ1-1; perhaps TRBD1 as D (6 bases). The CDR3 is 16 residues long. Germline lookup yields CDR1 SEHNR and CDR2 FQNEAQ (reference sequence). The ends were cut back, 0 bases at V and 6 bases at J, with 17 bases in the middle. The CDR3 protein is CASSLAGQGWTSEAFF. The CDR3 DNA is TGTGCCAGCAGCTTAGCCGGGCAGGGGTGGACCTCTGAAGCTTTCTTT.

The chain links TRBV5-4 to TRBJ2-3; TRBD2 aligns across 9 bases. The CDR3 extends over 16 amino acids. From germline, CDR1 is SGHNT and CDR2 YYREEE (reference sequence). The trim removed 4 bases at V and 5 bases at J, leaving 11 bases unmatched. CDR3 DNA sequence: TGTGCCAGCAGCGCCCATGAGGGACTAGCCCAAGATACGCAGTATTTT. Its protein product is CASSAHEGLAQDTQYF.

This chain connects TRBV7-6 to TRBJ2-3; D ambiguous. The V gene's germline CDR1 is SGHVS and CDR2 FNYEAQ. This CDR3 is built from 11 residues. The germline V and J ends were trimmed by 1 base and 7 bases, with 3 bases remaining between them. The CDR3 bases are TGTGCCAGCAGCTTAGGAAATACGCAGTATTTT. Its translation: CASSLGNTQYF.

This clone was seen once. The CDR3 DNA follows: TGTGCCAGCAGTTTGGAGGTTACTAGCACAGATACGCAGTATTTT. This translates into CASSLEVTSTDTQYF. The chain carries TRBV28 and TRBJ2-3, with D maybe TRBD2 (5 bases). From germline, CDR1 is MDHEN and CDR2 SYDVKM. Trimming took 3 bases from V and 0 from J, leaving 10 bases between them. CDR3 size: 15 residues.

The chain employs TRBV19 and TRBJ1-5, with D possibly matching TRBD1 (5 bases). This CDR3 spans 13 amino acids. Germline assignment: CDR1 LNHDA and CDR2 SQIVND (reference sequence). The V gene lost 3 bases and the J gene lost 4 bases, with 7 bases spanning the gap. CDR3 nucleotides: TGTGCCAGTAGTATGGGACGGAATCAGCCCCAGCATTTT. Amino acids: CASSMGRNQPQHF.

Written as DNA, the CDR3 is TGTGCCAGCAGTTACAGGGGAGGGAGAGAGACCCAGTACTTC. Its translation is CASSYRGGRETQYF. The chain couples TRBV2 to TRBJ2-5, with D perhaps assigned TRBD1 or TRBD2 (7 bases each). This CDR3 region has 14 residues. Per the germline V gene, CDR1 is SNHLY and CDR2 is FYNNEI. V lost 5 bases to trimming and J lost 4 bases, with 14 bases between them.

V usage is TRBV10-3 and J usage is TRBJ1-5; D ambiguous. V was shortened by 0 bases and J by 3 bases, with 9 bases between the two germline ends. Germline CDR1 and CDR2: ENHRY and SYGVKD. This CDR3 has 15 residues. CDR3 loop: CAISESGSLNQPQHF. The DNA of the CDR3 is TGTGCCATCAGTGAGTCGGGCAGCCTCAATCAGCCCCAGCATTTT.

This clone was counted a single time. The genes are TRBV3-1 (or the pseudogene TRBV3-2) and TRBJ1-1; no clear D gene. This CDR3 has 14 amino acids. Deletions cut 2 bases from V and 6 bases from J, with 13 bases between. From germline, CDR1 is LGHDT and CDR2 YNNKEL (reference sequence). CDR3 nucleotides: TGTGCCAGCAGCCAAACTTGGGTAGGCGCTGAAGCTTTCTTT. Its protein product is CASSQTWVGAEAFF.

This clone was detected only a few times. The gene calls are TRBV5-1 and TRBJ1-2, with D uncertain. The length of the CDR3 is 13 residues. The germline V and J ends were trimmed by 0 bases and 4 bases, with 7 bases remaining between them. Germline V gene sequence: CDR1 SGHRS, CDR2 YFSETQ. As DNA, the CDR3 is TGCGCCAGCAGCTTGGGGACTTTCTATGGCTACACCTTC. It translates to CASSLGTFYGYTF.

The chain carries TRBV2 and TRBJ1-1, with D unresolved. Germline V gene sequence: CDR1 SNHLY, CDR2 FYNNEI. The CDR3 covers 12 residues. The V end lost 8 bases, the J end lost 4 bases, and 11 bases lay between the germline ends. In DNA form, the CDR3 reads TGTGCCAGCCGGACGGTGGGCACTGAAGCTTTCTTT. Its translation: CASRTVGTEAFF.

The rearrangement links TRBV7-6 to TRBJ2-2; possibly TRBD1 or TRBD2 for D (5 bases each). The CDR3 extends over 17 amino acids. V was trimmed by 3 bases and J by 4 bases, leaving 18 bases between them. The germline V gene encodes CDR1 SGHVS and CDR2 FNYEAQ. CDR3 sequence: CASSFGTIGTPTGELFF. The CDR3 region has the DNA TGTGCCAGCAGCTTCGGGACCATAGGTACCCCCACCGGGGAGCTGTTTTTT.

The rearrangement uses TRBV27 and TRBJ2-2; D possibly uses TRBD1 or TRBD2 (5 bases each). Germline V lookup: CDR1 MNHEY, CDR2 SMNVEV (reference sequence). Trimming removed 2 bases at V and 6 bases at J, with 10 bases between. There are 14 residues in the CDR3. As DNA, the CDR3 is TGTGCCAGCAGTTTACGAGGGGTAGCCGGGGAGCTGTTTTTT. Translating it yields CASSLRGVAGELFF.

The J gene is TRBJ2-7, the V gene TRBV6-2 or TRBV6-3; 11 positions agree with TRBD1. The J segment lost 4 bases and the V segment lost 4 bases, leaving 6 bases of the junction unmatched. The germline gives CDR1 MNHEY, CDR2 SVGEGT. The CDR3 loop spans 15 amino acids. CDR3 region: CASSSGQGAKYEQYV. The CDR3, as DNA: TGTGCCAGCAGTTCCGGACAGGGGGCGAAGTACGAGCAGTACGTC.

This chain joins TRBV7-9 and TRBJ1-1; no reliable D call. The CDR3 has 13 amino acids. The V and J ends lost 4 bases and 5 bases respectively, with 11 bases between them. Germline CDR1 SEHNR, CDR2 FQNEAQ (reference sequence). The CDR3 DNA reads as TGTGCCAGCAGCTCCAGTTGGCGGACTGAAGCTTTCTTT. Translating gives CASSSSWRTEAFF. Full variable domain (outside the CDR3, taken from reference TRBV7-9 and TRBJ1-1): DTGVSQNPRHKITKRGQNVTFRCDPISEHNRLYWYRQTLGQGPEFLTYFQNEAQLEKSRLLSDRFSAERPKGSFSTLEIQRTEQGDSAMYLCASSSSWRTEAFFGQGTRLTVV.

V and J are TRBV12-5 and TRBJ2-3, with D hard to call. The CDR3 has 12 residues. Germline assignment: CDR1 LGHNT and CDR2 FRNRAP. The ends were cut back, 0 bases at V and 6 bases at J, with 4 bases in the middle. CDR3 nucleotide sequence: TGTGCTAGTGGTTTGGTCGGGGATACGCAGTATTTT. As protein: CASGLVGDTQYF.

V is TRBV24-1 and J is TRBJ2-1, with D possibly being TRBD1 (6 bases). Germline V gives CDR1 KGHDR, CDR2 SFDVKD. V lost 4 bases, J lost 3 bases, and 6 bases lay in between. The CDR3 spans 13 residues. The CDR3, as DNA: TGTGCCACCAGTGAGGACAGCTACAATGAGCAGTTCTTC. This codes for CATSEDSYNEQFF.

This chain links TRBV2 with TRBJ2-1; 12 bases line up with TRBD2. The junction had 1 base not matched to a gene; V was cut back by 3 bases and J by 7 bases. This CDR3 has 14 residues. Germline V gives CDR1 SNHLY, CDR2 FYNNEI. The chain's CDR3 is CASSDTSGGNEQFF. Written as DNA, the CDR3 is TGTGCCAGCAGTGACACTAGCGGGGGGAATGAGCAGTTCTTC.

The DNA of the CDR3 is TGTGCCAGCAGCCCGGGACTAGCGGGACGGGACATTCAGTACTTC. This encodes CASSPGLAGRDIQYF. The rearrangement joins TRBV11-2 to TRBJ2-4, with 13 nucleotides matching TRBD2. CDR1 SGHAT and CDR2 FQNNGV come from the germline V gene. The CDR3 sequence is 15 residues long. The V and J ends lost 5 bases and 8 bases, in that order; junction bases with no gene match: 6.

V gene TRBV30 combines with J gene TRBJ2-1; unclear D gene. V lost 0 bases to trimming and J lost 8 bases, with 11 bases between them. Per germline, CDR1 GTSNPN and CDR2 SVGIG (reference sequence). This CDR3 is built from 13 residues. For the CDR3, the DNA is TGTGCCTGGAGTGTGGGTGGTGGCGATGAGCAGTTCTTC. Protein: CAWSVGGGDEQFF.

As DNA, the CDR3 is TGTGCCAGCAGCTTAGCGCGGGATCAGCCCCAGCATTTT. It is translated as CASSLARDQPQHF. The V call is TRBV7-9, the J call TRBJ1-5; D is undetermined. CDR3 length: 13 residues. V was pared by 0 bases and J by 5 bases, with 5 bases between. Germline CDR1 is SEHNR and CDR2 is FQNEAQ (reference sequence).

This clone was seen a single time. The chain recombines TRBV3-1 (or the pseudogene TRBV3-2) with TRBJ2-5; no reliable D call. The CDR3 spans 13 residues. With 0 bases removed from V and 7 bases from J, the gap between germline ends came to 9 bases. Germline CDR1 reads LGHDT; CDR2 reads YNNKEL (reference sequence). The DNA for the CDR3 is TGTGCCAGCAGCCAAGACAGGAAGGGGACCCAGTACTTC. Its protein is CASSQDRKGTQYF.

This clone was seen a handful of times. The V call is TRBV6-5, the J call TRBJ1-4; 10 nucleotides agree with TRBD1. The length of the CDR3 is 14 residues. The junction had 6 bases not matched to a gene; V was cut back by 6 bases and J by 8 bases. Germline V lookup: CDR1 MNHEY, CDR2 SVGAGI. The CDR3 DNA sequence: TGTGCCAGCAGGCGGGACAGGGGCGGCGAAAAACTGTTTTTT. It translates to CASRRDRGGEKLFF.

There are a few counts of this clone. The chain couples TRBV4-2 to TRBJ2-3, with D possibly being TRBD2 (6 bases). Per the germline V gene, CDR1 is LGHNA and CDR2 is YNFKEQ. V dropped 1 base and J dropped 1 base, with 12 bases sitting between them. This CDR3 comprises 16 residues. This chain's CDR3 is CASSQGDGSGTDTQYF. The CDR3 region has the DNA TGTGCCAGCAGCCAAGGGGACGGGAGCGGCACAGATACGCAGTATTTT.